This T cell receptor (beta chain) was observed in a study of CD8 T cells in ankylosing spondylitis. Germline CDR1 and CDR2: DFQATT and SNEGSKA (reference sequence). The CDR3 runs 12 residues. V was clipped by 6 bases and J by 6 bases, with 11 bases between them. This clonotype has a handful of counts. Its antigen is still unknown. Study-level points and caveats: Some motif variants had been reported before (in reactive arthritis synovial fluid and blood). The study looked at matched synovial fluid samples from ankylosing spondylitis patients. Disease-linked clones were reported to be significantly enriched there. Seemingly distinctive of ankylosing spondylitis blood was a TCR beta motif formed by eight highly homologous variants.

The TCR beta libraries were generated through quantitative 5'-RACE incorporating molecular barcodes. TCRdb passed the 5' RACE reads through MiXCR, listing each CDR3 protein once. The data hold more than 200,000 distinct CDR3 sequences, with more than 20% observed a single time. The specimen was blood, either unsorted or a sorted T cell fraction (not recorded which). V is TRBV20-1 and J is TRBJ2-2; the D gene could be TRBD1 or TRBD2 (5 bases each). This sequence was found in a male donor with ankylosing spondylitis or in good health (not recorded which). The CDR3 DNA sequence: TGCAGTGCCCTGCAGGGAGCCGGGGAGCTGTTTTTT. Its translation: CSALQGAGELFF.